The T cell receptor (beta chain) described here comes from a study of T cell responses to AZD1222 COVID-19 vaccine (dated by TCRdb to the early 2020s). With respect to the entire study: AZD1222 recipients with second doses at about 4 weeks or about 12 weeks were pooled, because spike-specific TCR depth and breadth did not differ between schedules. TCR sequencing covered 233 trial participants: around 210 given two doses of AZD1222 and 26 given two doses of MenACWY control vaccine. Trial participants were enrolled by age into 18-55, 56-69 and 70-plus year subgroups, with roughly 160, 29 and 62 TCR-sequenced participants respectively.

The label giving this sample's time point can be read as: baseline before first vaccination. The vaccinee samples were drawn from two UK trials, COV001 and COV002, one of which was a single-blind randomized controlled phase 2/3 trial testing AZD1222 (ChAdOx1 nCoV-19) in healthy adults. For TCRbeta chain sequencing, PBMC samples were collected from trial participants at day 0 and at day 28 after the second dose. CDR1 and CDR2 (LGHDT, YNNKEL) derive from the germline V gene (reference sequence). Deletion took 1 base off V and 3 bases off J, with a span of 10 bases between the germline ends. The CDR3 goes from the cysteine to the phenylalanine over 15 residues. Just CDR3 DNA is preserved here, 45 bases in frame from base 1. This clone was seen a single time. Its specific antigen is unknown. Base qualities are not recorded, but no much larger clone differs from it by a single base. The CDR3 regions of human TCRbeta chains were analyzed by immunosequencing. From the authors' description of their analysis: TCRs in the repertoires were matched against a reference library of SARS-CoV-2-specific TCRs that had been generated with the MIRA antigen-specificity platform. Breadth meant the fraction of unique TCRs that were SARS-CoV-2-associated, whereas depth meant the fraction of total T cells that were SARS-CoV-2-associated. Using the MIRA data, each spike-specific TCR was assigned both to the spike region to which the TCR was reactive and to a CD4 or CD8 class. Log10-transformed breadth and depth values were compared by one-way ANOVA with Sidak's multiple comparisons tests. The source is immuneACCESS, and TCRdb retained only in-frame sequences with V and J called. Part of the clones is not carried over; for the studies checked, unresolved V genes explain less than half of this, and the remainder is unexplained. That table gives V, J and clone size, and the DNA gave D and trimming. For this sample the table gives 150,000 to 170,000 clones, of which about nine tenths were detected only once. The ten most abundant clones make up under 20% of the sample.

Findings and caveats that apply to the study as a whole: Conclusions about previously exposed vaccinees are limited because only five to seven AZD1222 recipients were SARS-CoV-2 seropositive at baseline. Participants were mostly white British, with more females than males. The authors suggested clonal diversity may have been underestimated. Because no day 14 peak-response samples were available, repertoires were characterized only after the peak T cell response. Reportedly, almost half of the unique spike-specific TCRs recognized epitopes lying outside the regions that are mutated in the B.1.351 and B.1.1.7 variants. The 56-69-year group was small, and its depth increase did not reach significance, likely because of low power. Spike-specific TCR breadth and depth rose significantly after two AZD1222 doses compared with day 0 and with MenACWY recipients. Vaccine-associated CD4 TCRs spanned the whole spike protein, with dominant responses in regions 160-218 and 743-854.

The chain couples TRBV3-1 (or the pseudogene TRBV3-2) to TRBJ1-5; the D segment could be TRBD1, given 6 matching bases. This sample comprised peripheral blood, obtained on day 0 of AZD1222 vaccination. The source of this sequence is an adult in good health. The CDR3 protein sequence reads: CASSQGGRHNQPQHF. The sequence in DNA is TGTGCCAGCAGCCAAGGGGGGCGACACAATCAGCCCCAGCATTTT.